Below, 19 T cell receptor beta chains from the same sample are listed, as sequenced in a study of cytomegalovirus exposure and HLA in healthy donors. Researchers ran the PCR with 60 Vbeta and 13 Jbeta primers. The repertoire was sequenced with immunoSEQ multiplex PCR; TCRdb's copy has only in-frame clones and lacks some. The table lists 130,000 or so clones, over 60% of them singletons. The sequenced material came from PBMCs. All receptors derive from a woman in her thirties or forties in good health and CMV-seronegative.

The CDR3 DNA follows: TGCAGTGCCCCGAGGCGAGATACGCAGTATTTT. Protein product: CSAPRRDTQYF. The chain combines TRBV20-1 with TRBJ2-3; D gene ambiguous. The CDR3 sequence is 11 residues long. Looked up from germline, CDR1 is DFQATT and CDR2 is SNEGSKA (reference sequence). V lost 6 bases to trimming and J lost 5 bases, with 9 bases between them.

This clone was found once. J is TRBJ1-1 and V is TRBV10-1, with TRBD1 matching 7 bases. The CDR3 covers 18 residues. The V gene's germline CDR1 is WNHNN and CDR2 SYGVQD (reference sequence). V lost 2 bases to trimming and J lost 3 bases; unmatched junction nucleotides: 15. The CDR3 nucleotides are TGCGCCAGCAGTGAGCCTCACAGGGGCGGAGGGTTGGACACTGAAGCTTTCTTT. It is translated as CASSEPHRGGGLDTEAFF.

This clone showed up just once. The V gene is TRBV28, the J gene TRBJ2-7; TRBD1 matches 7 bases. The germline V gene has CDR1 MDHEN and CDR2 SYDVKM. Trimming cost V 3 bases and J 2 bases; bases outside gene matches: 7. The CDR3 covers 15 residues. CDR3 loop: CASSFVTGPPYEQYF. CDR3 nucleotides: TGTGCCAGCAGTTTTGTGACAGGGCCCCCCTACGAGCAGTACTTC.

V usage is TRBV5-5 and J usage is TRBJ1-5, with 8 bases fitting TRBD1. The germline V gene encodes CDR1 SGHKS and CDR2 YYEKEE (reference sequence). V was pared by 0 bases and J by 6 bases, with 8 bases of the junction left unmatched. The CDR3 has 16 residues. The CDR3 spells CASSLGRRTGIQPQHF. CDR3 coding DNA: TGTGCCAGCAGCTTGGGACGTAGGACAGGGATTCAGCCCCAGCATTTT.

CDR3 sequence reads: CASSLMGQGYEQYF. The CDR3 DNA reads as TGTGCCAGCAGCCTAATGGGACAGGGCTACGAGCAGTACTTC. The rearrangement joins TRBV7-2 to TRBJ2-7; 9 bases fit TRBD1. This CDR3 has 14 amino acids. After removal of 5 bases from V and 3 bases from J, the junction contained 5 bases not matched to a gene. Germline V gene sequence: CDR1 SGHTA, CDR2 FQGNSA.

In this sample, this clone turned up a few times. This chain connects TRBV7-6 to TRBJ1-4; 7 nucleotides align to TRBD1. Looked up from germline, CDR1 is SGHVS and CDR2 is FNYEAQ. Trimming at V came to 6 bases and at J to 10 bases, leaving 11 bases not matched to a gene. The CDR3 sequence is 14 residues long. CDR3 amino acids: CASSREGGIGKLFF. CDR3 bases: TGTGCCAGCAGTAGAGAAGGGGGCATCGGAAAACTGTTTTTT.

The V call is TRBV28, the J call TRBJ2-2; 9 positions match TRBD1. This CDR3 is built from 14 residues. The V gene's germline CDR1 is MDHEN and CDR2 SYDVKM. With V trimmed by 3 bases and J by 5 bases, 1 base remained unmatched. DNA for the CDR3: TGTGCCAGCAGTTTTGGGACAGGGACCGGGGAGCTGTTTTTT. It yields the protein CASSFGTGTGELFF.

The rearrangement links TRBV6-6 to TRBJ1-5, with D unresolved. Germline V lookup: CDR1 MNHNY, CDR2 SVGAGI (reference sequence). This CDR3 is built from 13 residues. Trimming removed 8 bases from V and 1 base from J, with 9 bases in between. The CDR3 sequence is CASGYGSNQPQHF. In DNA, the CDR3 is TGTGCCAGCGGGTACGGGAGCAATCAGCCCCAGCATTTT.

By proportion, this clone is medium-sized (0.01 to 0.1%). The CDR3 region has the DNA TGTGCCAGCAGTGAAGAGGGTGAGCCCTACGAGCAGTACTTC. Its translation is CASSEEGEPYEQYF. The rearrangement links TRBV25-1 to TRBJ2-7; tentative D call: TRBD2 (5 bases). V lost 2 bases to trimming and J lost 2 bases, with 10 bases between them. Germline V CDR1 and CDR2: MGHDK, SYGVNS. The CDR3 covers 14 residues.

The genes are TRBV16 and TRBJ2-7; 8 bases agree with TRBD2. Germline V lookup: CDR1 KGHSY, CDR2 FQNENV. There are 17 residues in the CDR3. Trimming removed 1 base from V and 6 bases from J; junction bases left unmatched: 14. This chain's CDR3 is CASSQWTSQRVRGEQYF. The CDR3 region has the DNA TGTGCCAGCAGCCAATGGACTAGCCAGAGGGTGAGAGGCGAGCAGTACTTC.

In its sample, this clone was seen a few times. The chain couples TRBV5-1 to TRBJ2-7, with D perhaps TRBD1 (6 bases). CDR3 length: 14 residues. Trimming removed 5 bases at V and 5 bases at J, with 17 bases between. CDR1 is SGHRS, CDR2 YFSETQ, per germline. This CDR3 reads CASRAGTPGDEQYF. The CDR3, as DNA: TGCGCCAGCAGAGCCGGGACACCCGGCGACGAGCAGTACTTC.

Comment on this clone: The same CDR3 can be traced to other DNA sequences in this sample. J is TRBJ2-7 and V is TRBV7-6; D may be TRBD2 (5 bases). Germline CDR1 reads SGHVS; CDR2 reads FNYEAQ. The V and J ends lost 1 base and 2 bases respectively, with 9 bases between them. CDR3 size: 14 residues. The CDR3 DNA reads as TGTGCCAGCAGCTTAGGGACTGGAGCCTACGAGCAGTACTTC. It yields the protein CASSLGTGAYEQYF. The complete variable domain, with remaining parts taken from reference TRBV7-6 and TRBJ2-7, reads GAGVSQSPRYKVTKRGQDVALRCDPISGHVSLYWYRQALGQGPEFLTYFNYEAQQDKSGLPNDRFSAERPEGSISTLTIQRTEQRDSAMYRCASSLGTGAYEQYFGPGTRLTVT.

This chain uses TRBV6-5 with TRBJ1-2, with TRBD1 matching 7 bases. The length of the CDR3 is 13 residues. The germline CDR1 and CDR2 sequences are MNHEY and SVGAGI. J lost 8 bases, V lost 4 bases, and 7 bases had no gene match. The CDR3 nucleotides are TGTGCCAGCAGTTGGGACAGCTTCGAGGGCTACACCTTC. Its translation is CASSWDSFEGYTF.

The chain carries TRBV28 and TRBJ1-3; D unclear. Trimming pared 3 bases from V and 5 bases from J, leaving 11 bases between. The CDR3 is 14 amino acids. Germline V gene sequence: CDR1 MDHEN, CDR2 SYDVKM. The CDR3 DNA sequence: TGTGCCAGCAGTTTCGGCGGGCTCCGAAACACCATATATTTT. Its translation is CASSFGGLRNTIYF.

CDR3 region: CASSNPGRLFF. In DNA, the CDR3 is TGTGCCAGCAGTAATCCTGGGAGACTGTTTTTT. The chain has TRBV28 and TRBJ2-2, with D possibly matching TRBD2 (5 bases). The germline V gene encodes CDR1 MDHEN and CDR2 SYDVKM. V was trimmed by 5 bases and J by 14 bases, leaving 12 bases between them. This CDR3 has 11 amino acids. Full variable domain (remainder filled in from reference TRBV28 and TRBJ2-2): DVKVTQSSRYLVKRTGEKVFLECVQDMDHENMFWYRQDPGLGLRLIYFSYDVKMKEKGDIPEGYSVSREKKERFSLILESASTNQTSMYLCASSNPGRLFFGEGSRLTVL.

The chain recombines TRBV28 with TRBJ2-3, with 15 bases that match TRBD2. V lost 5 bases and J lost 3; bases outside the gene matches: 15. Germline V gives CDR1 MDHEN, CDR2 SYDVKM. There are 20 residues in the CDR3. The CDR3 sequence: CASSPPNRGTSGRRTDTQYF. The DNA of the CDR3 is TGTGCCAGCAGTCCACCGAACCGTGGGACTAGCGGGAGGAGGACAGATACGCAGTATTTT.

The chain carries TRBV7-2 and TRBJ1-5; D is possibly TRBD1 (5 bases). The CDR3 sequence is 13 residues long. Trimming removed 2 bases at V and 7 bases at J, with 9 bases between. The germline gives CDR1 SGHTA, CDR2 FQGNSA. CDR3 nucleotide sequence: TGTGCCAGCAGCTTAAGTGGGGGGCAGCCCCAGCATTTT. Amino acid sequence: CASSLSGGQPQHF. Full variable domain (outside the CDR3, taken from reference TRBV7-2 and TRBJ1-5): GAGVSQSPSNKVTEKGKDVELRCDPISGHTALYWYRQSLGQGLEFLIYFQGNSAPDKSGLPSDRFSAERTGGSVSTLTIQRTQQEDSAVYLCASSLSGGQPQHFGDGTRLSIL.

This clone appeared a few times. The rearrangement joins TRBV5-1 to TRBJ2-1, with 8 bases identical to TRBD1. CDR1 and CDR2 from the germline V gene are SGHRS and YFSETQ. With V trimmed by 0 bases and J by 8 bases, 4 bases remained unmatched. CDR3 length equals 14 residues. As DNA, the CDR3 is TGCGCCAGCAGCTTGGTCCAACAGGGGGATGAGCAGTTCTTC. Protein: CASSLVQQGDEQFF. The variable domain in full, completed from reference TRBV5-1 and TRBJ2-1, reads KAGVTQTPRYLIKTRGQQVTLSCSPISGHRSVSWYQQTPGQGLQFLFEYFSETQRNKGNFPGRFSGRQFSNSRSEMNVSTLELGDSALYLCASSLVQQGDEQFFGPGTRLTVL.

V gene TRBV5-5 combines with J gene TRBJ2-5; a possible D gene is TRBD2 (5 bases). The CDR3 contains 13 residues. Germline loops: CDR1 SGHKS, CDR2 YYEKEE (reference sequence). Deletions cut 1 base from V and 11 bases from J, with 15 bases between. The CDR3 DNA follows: TGTGCCAGCAGCTTGTGGGCTAGCAGAGAGCAGTACTTC. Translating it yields CASSLWASREQYF.